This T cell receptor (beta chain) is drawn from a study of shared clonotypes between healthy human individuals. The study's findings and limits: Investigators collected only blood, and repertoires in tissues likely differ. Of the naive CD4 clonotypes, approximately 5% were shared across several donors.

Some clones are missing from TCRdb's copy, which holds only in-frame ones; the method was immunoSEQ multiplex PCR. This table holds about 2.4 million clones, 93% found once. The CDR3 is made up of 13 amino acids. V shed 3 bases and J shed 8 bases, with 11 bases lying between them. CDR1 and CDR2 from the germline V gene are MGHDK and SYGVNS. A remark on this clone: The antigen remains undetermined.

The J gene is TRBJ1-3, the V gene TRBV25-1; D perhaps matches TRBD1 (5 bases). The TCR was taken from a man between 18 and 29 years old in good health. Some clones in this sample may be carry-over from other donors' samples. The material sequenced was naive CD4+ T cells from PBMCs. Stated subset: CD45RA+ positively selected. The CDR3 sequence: CASSESGRDTIYF. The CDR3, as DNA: TGTGCCAGCAGTGAGTCAGGGCGGGACACCATATATTTT.